These 6 T cell receptor beta chains originate from one sample sequenced in a study of CD8+ T cells in alopecia areata (dated by TCRdb to the late 2010s). The library was obtained by the immunoSEQ multiplex PCR assay. RNA was extracted from all samples and reverse transcribed into cDNA as template for TCR sequencing. TCRdb stores this immuneACCESS table with in-frame sequences only. Part of the clones is absent; in the studies checked, under half of the shortfall reflects unresolved V genes, and no reason is known for the rest. Within this sample are 20,000 to 30,000 clones, with roughly 52% of them counted one time only. Roughly a third of the sample is taken by the ten largest. The source material was NKG2D-high CD8+ T cells sorted from blood. The cell subset or site label here, explained by the study, means: sorted CD8+ NKG2D-high blood T cells. The receptors come from a human donor with alopecia areata.

This chain links TRBV7-3 with TRBJ2-1; 14 bases are shared with TRBD2. Per the germline V gene, CDR1 is SGHTA and CDR2 is FQGTGA. Trimming at V came to 6 bases and at J to 7 bases, leaving 8 bases not matched to a gene. The CDR3 contains 16 residues. The CDR3 sequence: CASSRGLAGVSNEQFF. CDR3 DNA sequence: TGTGCCAGCAGTCGGGGACTAGCGGGAGTGTCAAATGAGCAGTTCTTC.

This clone is judged medium-sized. The rearrangement joins TRBV7-2 to TRBJ2-3; D might be TRBD2 (6 bases). The CDR3 spans 15 residues. Germline V gene sequence: CDR1 SGHTA, CDR2 FQGNSA. Trimming pared 2 bases from V and 1 base from J, leaving 10 bases between. CDR3 bases: TGTGCCAGCAGCTTATTAGCGGTAGGCACAGATACGCAGTATTTT. It translates to CASSLLAVGTDTQYF.

The chain carries TRBV7-9 and TRBJ1-1, with unresolved D. Germline loops: CDR1 SEHNR, CDR2 FQNEAQ (reference sequence). The CDR3 covers 12 residues. Trimming left V 4 bases short and J 5 bases short, with 8 bases between. The CDR3 DNA reads TGTGCCAGCAGCTCGAGGGCTACTGAAGCTTTCTTT. Translation gives CASSSRATEAFF.

The CDR3 spells CASRQADTDTQYF. CDR3 sequence (DNA): TGTGCCAGCAGACAAGCGGACACAGATACGCAGTATTTT. The genes are TRBV7-9 and TRBJ2-3; tentatively, D is TRBD2 (5 bases). Deletions cut 6 bases from V and 2 bases from J, with 9 bases between. Looked up from germline, CDR1 is SEHNR and CDR2 is FQNEAQ (reference sequence). The CDR3 sequence is 13 residues long.

This clone occurred many times. The chain recombines TRBV7-2 with TRBJ2-7; perhaps TRBD2 as D (5 bases). CDR3 length equals 14 residues. Germline CDR1 and CDR2: SGHTA and FQGNSA. V was pared by 3 bases and J by 0 bases, with 9 bases between. The CDR3 nucleotides read TGTGCCAGCAGCTTTCCGGGGAGCTCCTACGAGCAGTACTTC. Protein sequence: CASSFPGSSYEQYF.

Only a few counts were recorded for this clone. This chain links TRBV5-1 with TRBJ2-1, with 10 bases matching TRBD2. The V gene end was trimmed by 0 bases and the J gene end by 0 bases; junction bases not matched to a gene: 18. CDR3 length: 22 residues. The germline gives CDR1 SGHRS, CDR2 YFSETQ. CDR3 loop: CASSLVLYGLAGAGISYNEQFF. The CDR3 DNA is TGCGCCAGCAGCTTGGTTCTATATGGTCTAGCGGGAGCCGGGATCTCCTACAATGAGCAGTTCTTC.